The subject of this entry is one TCR beta chain. Its antigen is unidentified. Looked up from germline, CDR1 is SGHNT and CDR2 is YENEEA. Between the trimmed V and J ends, which lost 5 bases and 7 bases, there was a span of 17 bases. This CDR3 comprises 14 residues. Here immunoSEQ multiplex PCR was the method, and the copy in TCRdb shows in-frame clones only, minus some. The sample includes 7,000 or so clones, 89% of them seen just once. This specimen comes from a study of chemoradiotherapy in HPV16-positive cancers. Study details: Two HPV16-positive patients' cells yielded candidate HPV-specific clones and common motifs. Study-wide results and caveats: The functional HPV-specific definition rests on just a couple of HPV16-positive patients. Candidate HPV-specific clones and E7-related TCR motifs grew in tumor during treatment. For HPV16-positive patients, expanding HPV-responsive T cells associated with longer recurrence-free survival.

Sequencing was performed on tumor tissue, taken from a patient who underwent chemoradiotherapy. The chain joins TRBV11-3 to TRBJ2-5, with a tentative D call TRBD2 (6 bases). This receptor was identified in a human donor with HPV-associated anogenital cancer. CDR3 DNA sequence: TGTGCCAGCAGCCTAATCGGGACTTTAGGGACCCAGTACTTC. This encodes CASSLIGTLGTQYF.